Listed here is a single T cell receptor (beta chain). This sample stems from a study of blood T cells in healthy people across ages. The second PCR ran roughly 7 to 12 cycles with a sample-barcoded 5' primer and J-beta primers. TCRdb fed the 5' RACE reads into MiXCR, producing one record per CDR3 protein. The sample has 600,000 to 900,000 distinct CDR3 sequences; about a quarter are singletons. Trimming took 7 bases from V and 5 from J; bases not matched to a gene: 9. In germline, CDR1 is LGHNT, CDR2 FRNRAP. This CDR3 has 16 residues. This sample was shared with a second study, whose subject was T cells of mothers and their children.

Specimen: blood. The chain uses TRBV12-5 and TRBJ2-5; 14 nucleotides agree with TRBD2. This TCR was sampled from a boy between 5 and 17 years old in good health. CDR3 sequence reads: CASERLAGGPGETQYF. Written as DNA, the CDR3 is TGTGCTAGTGAAAGACTAGCGGGGGGGCCAGGGGAGACCCAGTACTTC.